Each of the 19 T cell receptor beta chains below was sequenced from the same sample in a study of T cell responses to AZD1222 COVID-19 vaccine. Repertoires were generated with immunoSEQ multiplex PCR, while TCRdb's copy carries only in-frame clones and drops some. The sample has around 150,000 clones, about 90% seen once. This sample comprised peripheral blood, obtained on day 0 of AZD1222 vaccination. These TCRs come from an adult in good health.

This clone was seen a single time. This chain links TRBV7-9 with TRBJ2-1; 14 bases map to TRBD2. V dropped 4 bases and J dropped 2; count of bases not matched to a gene: 4. The germline gives CDR1 SEHNR, CDR2 FQNEAQ (reference sequence). The CDR3 covers 17 residues. This CDR3 is CASSSMTSGRAYNEQFF. CDR3 DNA: TGTGCCAGCAGCTCTATGACTAGCGGGAGGGCCTACAATGAGCAGTTCTTC. The entire variable domain, with the rest obtained from reference TRBV7-9 and TRBJ2-1, is as follows: DTGVSQNPRHKITKRGQNVTFRCDPISEHNRLYWYRQTLGQGPEFLTYFQNEAQLEKSRLLSDRFSAERPKGSFSTLEIQRTEQGDSAMYLCASSSMTSGRAYNEQFFGPGTRLTVL.

This rearrangement joins TRBV20-1 to TRBJ2-1; D is unclear. The CDR3 has 10 residues. The germline V and J ends were trimmed by 5 bases and 5 bases, with 4 bases remaining between them. The germline V gene encodes CDR1 DFQATT and CDR2 SNEGSKA (reference sequence). The CDR3 bases are TGCAGTGCTTTTGACAATGAGCAGTTCTTC. Protein sequence: CSAFDNEQFF.

The rearrangement links TRBV3-1 (or the pseudogene TRBV3-2) to TRBJ2-5, with D unclear. V lost 3 bases, J lost 4 bases, and 9 bases lay in between. Germline CDR1 and CDR2: LGHDT and YNNKEL (reference sequence). This CDR3 contains 13 residues. As DNA, the CDR3 is TGTGCCAGCAGCCAGGGTTTAAGAGAGACCCAGTACTTC. This gives the protein CASSQGLRETQYF.

This clone was counted once. The V gene is TRBV10-3, the J gene TRBJ1-1; D call uncertain. Germline V gene lookup returns CDR1 ENHRY and CDR2 SYGVKD. The CDR3 length is 12 residues. The ends were cut back, 3 bases at V and 1 base at J, with 3 bases in the middle. The CDR3: CAISDRNTEAFF. For the CDR3, the DNA is TGTGCCATCAGTGACAGGAACACTGAAGCTTTCTTT.

The V gene is TRBV28, the J gene TRBJ1-1; D uncertain. The CDR3 spans 13 residues. Trimming removed 5 bases at V and 0 bases at J, with 7 bases between. The germline gives CDR1 MDHEN, CDR2 SYDVKM. The CDR3 region is CASSADMNTEAFF. The DNA for the CDR3 is TGTGCCAGCAGTGCCGACATGAACACTGAAGCTTTCTTT.

The chain joins TRBV5-4 to TRBJ1-5, with D possibly matching TRBD1 (5 bases). With 0 bases removed from V and 5 bases from J, the gap between germline ends came to 12 bases. CDR1 is SGHNT and CDR2 is YYREEE in the germline V gene (reference sequence). The CDR3 totals 15 residues. The CDR3 is CASSLGGGIDQPQHF. Written as DNA, the CDR3 is TGTGCCAGCAGCTTGGGGGGGGGAATTGATCAGCCCCAGCATTTT. The full variable domain, its missing parts supplied by reference TRBV5-4 and TRBJ1-5, is ETGVTQSPTHLIKTRGQQVTLRCSSQSGHNTVSWYQQALGQGPQFIFQYYREEENGRGNFPPRFSGLQFPNYSSELNVNALELDDSALYLCASSLGGGIDQPQHFGDGTRLSIL.

CDR3 in amino acids: CAWMGQGRHEQFF. Here the CDR3 DNA reads TGTGCCTGGATGGGACAGGGGAGGCATGAGCAGTTCTTC. The chain combines TRBV30 with TRBJ2-1, with TRBD1 matching over 10 bases. From germline, CDR1 is GTSNPN and CDR2 SVGIG (reference sequence). The length of the CDR3 is 13 residues. Losses at the gene ends were 4 bases for V and 8 bases for J; bases not matched to a gene: 5. Supplemented by reference TRBV30 and TRBJ2-1, the full variable domain reads SQTIHQWPATLVQPVGSPLSLECTVEGTSNPNLYWYRQAAGRGLQLLFYSVGIGQISSEVPQNLSASRPQDRQFILSSKKLLLSDSGFYLCAWMGQGRHEQFFGPGTRLTVL.

This rearrangement joins TRBV4-1 to TRBJ2-3; TRBD2 agrees at 8 bases. The length of the CDR3 is 13 residues. Germline assignment: CDR1 MGHRA and CDR2 YSYEKL. The trim removed 4 bases at V and 10 bases at J, leaving 7 bases unmatched. The chain's CDR3 is CASSLPRGDAQYF. For the CDR3, the DNA is TGCGCCAGCAGCCTCCCGCGGGGGGATGCGCAGTATTTT.

The V gene is TRBV9, the J gene TRBJ2-7; D ambiguous. CDR1 and CDR2 (germline): SGDLS, YYNGEE. The CDR3 spans 16 residues. Trimming pared 0 bases from V and 2 bases from J, leaving 15 bases between. The chain's CDR3 is CASSVGSSHQTYEQYF. CDR3 bases: TGTGCCAGCAGCGTAGGATCCAGCCACCAGACCTACGAGCAGTACTTC.

This clone has just one count. The rearrangement joins TRBV3-1 (or the pseudogene TRBV3-2) to TRBJ2-7; D is undetermined. Germline V gene sequence: CDR1 LGHDT, CDR2 YNNKEL (reference sequence). V was trimmed by 5 bases and J by 3 bases, leaving 8 bases between them. There are 12 residues in the CDR3. The CDR3 sequence: CASSSSYYEQYF. The CDR3 DNA sequence: TGTGCCAGCAGCTCCAGTTACTACGAGCAGTACTTC.

The chain joins TRBV28 to TRBJ1-4; no definite D call. CDR1 and CDR2 (germline): MDHEN, SYDVKM. CDR3 length: 14 residues. Between the trimmed V and J ends, which lost 4 bases and 5 bases, there was a span of 11 bases. DNA of the CDR3: TGTGCCAGCAGTTCCGGTAAAGGGAATGAAAAACTGTTTTTT. Translation: CASSSGKGNEKLFF.

The DNA of the CDR3 is TGCGCCAGCAGCCTTCCCGGAGGGACTGAAGCTTTCTTT. Translating gives CASSLPGGTEAFF. This rearrangement joins TRBV4-1 to TRBJ1-1; D uncertain. Per germline, CDR1 MGHRA and CDR2 YSYEKL. CDR3 length equals 13 residues. The V end was cut by 4 bases, the J end by 5 bases, with 11 bases between.

The V call is TRBV2, the J call TRBJ2-3; the match to TRBD2 covers 11 bases. The V segment lost 3 bases and the J segment 4 bases; nucleotides outside the gene matches: 9. Germline CDR1 SNHLY, CDR2 FYNNEI. The length of the CDR3 is 17 residues. CDR3 sequence reads: CASSDVELAGGADTQYF. CDR3 nucleotide sequence: TGTGCCAGCAGTGATGTGGAGCTAGCGGGAGGCGCAGATACGCAGTATTTT.

The chain couples TRBV30 to TRBJ1-2; D is unresolved. Trimming shortened V by 1 base and J by 5 bases, and 11 bases separated the two germline ends. This CDR3 contains 13 residues. Germline V lookup: CDR1 GTSNPN, CDR2 SVGIG (reference sequence). As DNA, the CDR3 is TGTGCCTGGAGTGCGAACAGTGATTATGGCTACACCTTC. Translating gives CAWSANSDYGYTF.

V gene TRBV18 combines with J gene TRBJ1-2, with a possible D match to TRBD1 (5 bases). Germline CDR1 reads KGHSH; CDR2 reads LQKENI. Trimming took 3 bases from V and 8 from J, leaving 19 bases between them. CDR3 size: 15 residues. The CDR3 loop is CASSPLKGRFQGYTF. Written as DNA, the CDR3 is TGTGCCAGCTCACCGCTAAAGGGACGGTTCCAGGGCTACACCTTC.

This clone has just one count. This chain links TRBV7-2 with TRBJ2-5; D possibly corresponds to TRBD2 (5 bases). There are 12 residues in the CDR3. Germline assignment: CDR1 SGHTA and CDR2 FQGNSA. V was trimmed by 1 base and J by 13 bases, leaving 13 bases between them. CDR3: CASSLETGKAYF. The CDR3 nucleotides read TGTGCCAGCAGCTTAGAGACGGGGAAAGCGTACTTC.

The genes are TRBV3-1 (or the pseudogene TRBV3-2) and TRBJ2-7, with D possibly matching TRBD2 (7 bases). In germline, CDR1 is LGHDT, CDR2 YNNKEL (reference sequence). The CDR3 is 13 residues long. Trimming stripped 5 bases from V and 6 bases from J, with 14 bases between. CDR3 nucleotides: TGTGCCAGCAGCGAGGGGGGGATGCGCGAGCAGTACTTC. Protein product: CASSEGGMREQYF.

This clone was observed a single time. V gene TRBV6-5 combines with J gene TRBJ1-2; D might be TRBD1 (5 bases). This CDR3 has 12 residues. CDR1 MNHEY and CDR2 SVGAGI come from the germline V gene. The ends were cut back, 8 bases at V and 8 bases at J, with 15 bases in the middle. The DNA for the CDR3 is TGTGCCAGCTCCCAGGGAGGGCCCGGCTACACCTTC. Encoded protein: CASSQGGPGYTF.

The V call is TRBV29-1, the J call TRBJ2-7; D is uncertain. CDR1 is SQVTM and CDR2 is ANQGSEA in the germline V gene. The CDR3 spans 11 residues. The V end was cut by 1 base, the J end by 3 bases, with 4 bases between. The CDR3 spells CSVEVGYEQYF. For the CDR3, the DNA is TGCAGCGTTGAAGTTGGCTACGAGCAGTACTTC.